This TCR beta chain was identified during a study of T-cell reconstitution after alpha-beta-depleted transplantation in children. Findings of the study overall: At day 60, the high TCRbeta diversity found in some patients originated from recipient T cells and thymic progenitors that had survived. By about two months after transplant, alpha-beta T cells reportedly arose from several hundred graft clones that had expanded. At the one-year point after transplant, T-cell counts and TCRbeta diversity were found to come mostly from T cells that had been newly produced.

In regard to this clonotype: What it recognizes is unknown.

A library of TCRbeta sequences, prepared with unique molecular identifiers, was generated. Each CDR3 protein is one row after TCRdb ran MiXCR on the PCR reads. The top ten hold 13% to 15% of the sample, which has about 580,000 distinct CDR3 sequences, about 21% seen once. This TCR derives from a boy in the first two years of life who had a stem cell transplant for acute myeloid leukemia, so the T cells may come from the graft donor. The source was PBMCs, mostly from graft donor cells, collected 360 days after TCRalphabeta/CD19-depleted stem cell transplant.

The CDR3 sequence is CASSPPISGGLSYNEQFF. CDR3 coding DNA: TGTGCCAGCTCACCACCGATTAGCGGGGGGCTCTCCTACAATGAGCAGTTCTTC. V and J are TRBV18 and TRBJ2-1, with 10 bases that match TRBD2. Germline V gene sequence: CDR1 KGHSH, CDR2 LQKENI. This CDR3 region has 18 residues. Trimming took 0 bases from V and 0 from J; bases not matched to a gene: 5.